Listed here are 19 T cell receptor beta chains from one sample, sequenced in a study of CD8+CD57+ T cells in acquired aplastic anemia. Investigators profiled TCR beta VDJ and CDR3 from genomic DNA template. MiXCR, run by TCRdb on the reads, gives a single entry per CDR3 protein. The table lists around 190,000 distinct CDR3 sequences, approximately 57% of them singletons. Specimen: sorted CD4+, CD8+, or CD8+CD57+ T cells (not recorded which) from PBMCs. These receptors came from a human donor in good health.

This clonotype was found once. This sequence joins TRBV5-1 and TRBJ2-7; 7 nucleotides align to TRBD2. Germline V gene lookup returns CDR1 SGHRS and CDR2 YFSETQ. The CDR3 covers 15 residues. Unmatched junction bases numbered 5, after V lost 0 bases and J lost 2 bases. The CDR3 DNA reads TGCGCCAGCAGCTTGGACCCGGGGGGAACCTACGAGCAGTACTTC. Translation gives CASSLDPGGTYEQYF.

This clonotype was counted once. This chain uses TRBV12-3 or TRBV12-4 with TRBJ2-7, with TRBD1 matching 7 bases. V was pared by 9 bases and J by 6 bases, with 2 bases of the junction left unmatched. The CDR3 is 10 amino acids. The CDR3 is CASGDSEQYF. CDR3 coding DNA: TGTGCCAGTGGGGACAGCGAGCAGTACTTC.

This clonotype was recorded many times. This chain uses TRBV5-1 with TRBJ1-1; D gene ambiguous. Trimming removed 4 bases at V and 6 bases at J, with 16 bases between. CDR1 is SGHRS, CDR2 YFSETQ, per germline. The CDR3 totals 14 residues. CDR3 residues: CASSPPGVGPEAFF. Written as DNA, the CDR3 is TGCGCCAGCAGCCCCCCCGGGGTTGGGCCTGAAGCTTTCTTT.

In nucleotides, the CDR3 is TGTGCCAGCAGTCCCGATGGGAACTATGGCTACACCTTC. Translated: CASSPDGNYGYTF. This rearrangement joins TRBV6-6 to TRBJ1-2; D call uncertain. CDR1 is MNHNY, CDR2 SVGAGI, per germline (reference sequence). The CDR3 has 13 amino acids. Trimming cost V 5 bases and J 2 bases, with 9 bases left between them.

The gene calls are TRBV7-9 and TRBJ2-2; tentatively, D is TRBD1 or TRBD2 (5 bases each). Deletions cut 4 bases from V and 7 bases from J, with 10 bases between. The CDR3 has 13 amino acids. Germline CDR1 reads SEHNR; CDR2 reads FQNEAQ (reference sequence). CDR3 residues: CASSWDPNGELFF. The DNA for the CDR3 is TGTGCCAGCAGCTGGGACCCGAACGGGGAGCTGTTTTTT.

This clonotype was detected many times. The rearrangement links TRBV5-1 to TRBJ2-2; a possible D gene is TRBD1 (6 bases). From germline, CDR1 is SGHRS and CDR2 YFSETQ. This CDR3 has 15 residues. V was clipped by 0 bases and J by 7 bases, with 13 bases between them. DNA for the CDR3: TGCGCCAGCAGCTTGGGGCTGGGGGCAGTCGGGGAGCTGTTTTTT. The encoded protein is CASSLGLGAVGELFF.

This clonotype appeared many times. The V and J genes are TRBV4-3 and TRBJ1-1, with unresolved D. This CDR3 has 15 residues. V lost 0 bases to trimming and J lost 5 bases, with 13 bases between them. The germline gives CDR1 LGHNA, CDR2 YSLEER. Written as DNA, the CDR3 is TGCGCCAGCAGCCAAGATGTGGGATACGGGACTGAAGCTTTCTTT. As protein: CASSQDVGYGTEAFF.

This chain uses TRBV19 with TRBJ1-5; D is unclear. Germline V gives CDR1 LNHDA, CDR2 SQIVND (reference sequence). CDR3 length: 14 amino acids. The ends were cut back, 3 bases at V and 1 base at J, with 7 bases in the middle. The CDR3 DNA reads TGTGCCAGTAGTATTACGAACAGCAATCAGCCCCAGCATTTT. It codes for CASSITNSNQPQHF.

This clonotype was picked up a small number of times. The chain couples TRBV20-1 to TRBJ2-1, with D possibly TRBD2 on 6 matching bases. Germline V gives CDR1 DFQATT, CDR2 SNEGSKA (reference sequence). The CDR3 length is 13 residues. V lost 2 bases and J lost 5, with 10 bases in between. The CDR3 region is CSARKPSDNEQFF. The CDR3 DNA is TGCAGTGCTAGAAAGCCTAGCGACAATGAGCAGTTCTTC.

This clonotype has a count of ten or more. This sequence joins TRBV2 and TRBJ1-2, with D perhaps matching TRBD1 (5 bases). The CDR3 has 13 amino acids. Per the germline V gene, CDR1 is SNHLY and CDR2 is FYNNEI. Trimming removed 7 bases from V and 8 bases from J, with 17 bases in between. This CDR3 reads CASNPSGGRGYTF. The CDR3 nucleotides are TGTGCCAGCAACCCAAGTGGGGGAAGGGGCTACACCTTC.

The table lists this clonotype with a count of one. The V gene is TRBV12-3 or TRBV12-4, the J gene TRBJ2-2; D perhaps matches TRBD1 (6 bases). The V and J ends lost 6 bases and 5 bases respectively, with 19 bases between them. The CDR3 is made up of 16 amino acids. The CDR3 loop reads CASRDWAGEGTGELFF. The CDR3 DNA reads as TGTGCCAGCAGGGACTGGGCAGGGGAAGGTACCGGGGAGCTGTTTTTT.

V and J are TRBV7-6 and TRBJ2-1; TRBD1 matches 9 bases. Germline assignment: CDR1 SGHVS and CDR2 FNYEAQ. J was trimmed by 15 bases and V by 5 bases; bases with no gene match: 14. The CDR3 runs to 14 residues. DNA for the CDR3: TGTGCCAGCAGCGATCCCGGGACAGGGCGAGAACGGTTCTTC. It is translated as CASSDPGTGRERFF.

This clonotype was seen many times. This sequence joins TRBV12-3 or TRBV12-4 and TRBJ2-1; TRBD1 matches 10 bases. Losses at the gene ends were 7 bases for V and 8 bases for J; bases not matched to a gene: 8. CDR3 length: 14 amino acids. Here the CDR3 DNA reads TGTGCCAGCAAACCGGGACAGGGGTGGCATGAGCAGTTCTTC. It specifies CASKPGQGWHEQFF.

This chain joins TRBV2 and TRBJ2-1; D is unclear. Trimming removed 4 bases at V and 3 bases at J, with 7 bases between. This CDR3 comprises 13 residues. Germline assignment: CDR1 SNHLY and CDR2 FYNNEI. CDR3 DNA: TGTGCCAGCAGTGGTGTCTTCTACAATGAGCAGTTCTTC. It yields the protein CASSGVFYNEQFF. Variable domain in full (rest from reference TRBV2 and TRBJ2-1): EPEVTQTPSHQVTQMGQEVILRCVPISNHLYFYWYRQILGQKVEFLVSFYNNEISEKSEIFDDQFSVERPDGSNFTLKIRSTKLEDSAMYFCASSGVFYNEQFFGPGTRLTVL.

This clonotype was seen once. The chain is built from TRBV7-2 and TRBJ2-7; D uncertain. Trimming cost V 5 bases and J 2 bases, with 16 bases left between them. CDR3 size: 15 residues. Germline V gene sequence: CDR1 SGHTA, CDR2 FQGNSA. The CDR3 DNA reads TGTGCCAGCAGCCGAGATTGGGTGGGGACCTACGAGCAGTACTTC. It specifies CASSRDWVGTYEQYF.

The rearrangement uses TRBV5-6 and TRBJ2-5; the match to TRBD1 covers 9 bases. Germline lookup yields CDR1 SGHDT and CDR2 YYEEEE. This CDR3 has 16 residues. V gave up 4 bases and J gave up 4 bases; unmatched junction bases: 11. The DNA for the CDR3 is TGTGCCAGCAGCGACGGCCCGGGGGGACAGGGAGAGACCCAGTACTTC. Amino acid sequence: CASSDGPGGQGETQYF.

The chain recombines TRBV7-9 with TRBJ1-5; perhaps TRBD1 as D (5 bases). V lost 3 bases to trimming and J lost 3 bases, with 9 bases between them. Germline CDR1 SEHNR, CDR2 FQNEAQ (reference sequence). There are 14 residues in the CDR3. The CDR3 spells CASSFYRNNQPQHF. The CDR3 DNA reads TGTGCCAGCAGCTTCTACAGGAACAATCAGCCCCAGCATTTT.

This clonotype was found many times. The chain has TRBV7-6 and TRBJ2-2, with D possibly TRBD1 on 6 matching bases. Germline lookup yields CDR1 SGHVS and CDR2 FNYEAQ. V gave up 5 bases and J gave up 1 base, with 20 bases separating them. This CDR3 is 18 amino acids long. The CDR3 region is CASSLGGQRFGNTGELFF. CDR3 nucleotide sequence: TGTGCCAGCAGCCTAGGGGGACAAAGGTTTGGGAACACCGGGGAGCTGTTTTTT.

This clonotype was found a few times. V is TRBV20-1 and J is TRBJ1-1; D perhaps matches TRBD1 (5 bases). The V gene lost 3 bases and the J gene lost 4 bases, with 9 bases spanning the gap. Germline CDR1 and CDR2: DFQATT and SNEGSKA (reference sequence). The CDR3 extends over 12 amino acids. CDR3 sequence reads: CSASTGGTEAFF. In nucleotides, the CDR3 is TGCAGTGCTAGTACAGGAGGCACTGAAGCTTTCTTT.